This TCR beta chain was obtained from a study of CD8 T cells in ankylosing spondylitis. Overall study results and limits: Both synovial fluid and blood in reactive arthritis had previously been reported to carry some motif variants. Reportedly, significant enrichment of disease-linked clones occurred in matched ankylosing spondylitis synovial fluid.

This clonotype has a count of ten or more. Its target is not known. Construction of TCR beta libraries was performed using quantitative 5'-RACE with molecular barcodes. Each CDR3 protein gets one entry after TCRdb re-called the 5' RACE reads with MiXCR. The sample includes 150,000 to 200,000 distinct CDR3 sequences, over 15% of them seen just once. Per the germline V gene, CDR1 is GTSNPN and CDR2 is SVGIG (reference sequence). The CDR3 sequence is 17 residues long. J gave up 4 bases and V 0 bases, and 14 bases lay outside the gene matches. What was sequenced was blood, either unsorted or a sorted T cell fraction (not recorded which). This clonotype originated in a male donor aged 5 to 30 with ankylosing spondylitis or in good health (not recorded which). The rearrangement links TRBV30 to TRBJ2-7, with TRBD1 identical over 8 bases. The CDR3 bases are TGTGCCTGGAGTGTTCCCTTTGGACAGGGTGCAATTTACGAGCAGTACTTC. Translated: CAWSVPFGQGAIYEQYF.